This passage covers 17 T cell receptor beta chains from one sample sequenced in a study of shared clonotypes between healthy human individuals (dated by TCRdb to 2020 to 2021). Library prep was done by the immunoSEQ multiplex PCR assay. In its TCRdb copy, this immuneACCESS table keeps in-frame sequences only and misses some clones. Where compared with another copy, unresolved V genes explain less than half of these, and the others have no known cause. Recorded for this sample are approximately 2.4 million clones; approximately 96% of them occurred a single time. 0.13% of the sample is taken by the ten largest. Sequencing was carried out using naive CD4+ T cells sorted from blood. The sample's cell subset or site label is to be understood as: CD45RA+ positively selected. These receptors were taken from a man aged 18 to 35 in good health.

The chain is built from TRBV18 and TRBJ1-6, with 8 bases aligning to TRBD1. In germline, CDR1 is KGHSH, CDR2 LQKENI. V lost 3 bases to trimming and J lost 6 bases; unmatched junction nucleotides: 4. This CDR3 spans 15 amino acids. CDR3 region: CASSPSRGPNSPLHF. CDR3 coding DNA: TGTGCCAGCTCACCCTCCAGGGGGCCTAATTCACCCCTCCACTTT.

The V gene is TRBV28, the J gene TRBJ1-5; the D is unclear. The CDR3 runs to 12 residues. The germline V gene has CDR1 MDHEN and CDR2 SYDVKM. The germline V and J ends were trimmed by 6 bases and 7 bases, with 10 bases remaining between them. For the CDR3, the DNA is TGTGCCAGCAGCCACGGGAGCCAGCCCCAGCATTTT. Its protein product is CASSHGSQPQHF.

This chain connects TRBV2 to TRBJ1-2; 9 nucleotides line up with TRBD1. Germline-derived CDR1 and CDR2 are SNHLY and FYNNEI. V gave up 5 bases and J gave up 6 bases; unmatched junction bases: 7. The CDR3 is 14 residues long. Here the CDR3 reads CASSHTRTGDGYTF. The CDR3 DNA sequence: TGTGCCAGCAGTCACACAAGGACAGGGGATGGCTACACCTTC.

The J gene is TRBJ1-1, the V gene TRBV7-9; D gene uncertain. Per the germline V gene, CDR1 is SEHNR and CDR2 is FQNEAQ (reference sequence). The CDR3 extends over 18 amino acids. The V gene lost 5 bases and the J gene lost 1 base, with 23 bases spanning the gap. As DNA, the CDR3 is TGTGCCAGCAGCCAAAAGGGAGGGTGGGGAGATTCGAACACTGAAGCTTTCTTT. Translating gives CASSQKGGWGDSNTEAFF.

This chain links TRBV19 with TRBJ2-5, with 12 bases aligning to TRBD1. J lost 5 bases, V lost 5 bases, and 9 bases had no gene match. The CDR3 loop spans 16 amino acids. Germline-derived CDR1 and CDR2 are LNHDA and SQIVND (reference sequence). The DNA for the CDR3 is TGTGCCAGTAGTCTCCCCGGGACAGGGGGCTGGGAGACCCAGTACTTC. Translation: CASSLPGTGGWETQYF. Drawing the rest from reference TRBV19 and TRBJ2-5, the complete variable domain is DGGITQSPKYLFRKEGQNVTLSCEQNLNHDAMYWYRQDPGQGLRLIYYSQIVNDFQKGDIAEGYSVSREKKESFPLTVTSAQKNPTAFYLCASSLPGTGGWETQYFGPGTRLLVL.

This chain joins TRBV14 and TRBJ1-2; 7 positions match TRBD1. The CDR3 totals 16 residues. Per the germline V gene, CDR1 is SGHDN and CDR2 is FVKESK. J gave up 7 bases and V 2 bases, and 13 bases lay outside the gene matches. CDR3 in amino acids: CASSQISNRGSGGYTF. The DNA of the CDR3 is TGTGCCAGCAGCCAAATATCGAACAGGGGATCCGGTGGCTACACCTTC.

V gene TRBV11-3 combines with J gene TRBJ1-1; TRBD1 might be the D (5 bases). There are 13 residues in the CDR3. The germline V gene encodes CDR1 SGHNT and CDR2 YENEEA. Trimming cost V 7 bases and J 6 bases, with 15 bases left between them. The CDR3 reads CASMLNSGPEAFF. The CDR3 region has the DNA TGTGCCAGCATGCTAAACTCGGGGCCTGAAGCTTTCTTT.

The gene calls are TRBV10-3 and TRBJ2-5; D is perhaps TRBD2 (6 bases). Near its end, the DNA agrees better with TRBJ2-7, so the J call may be wrong. The CDR3 loop spans 14 amino acids. CDR1 and CDR2 (germline): ENHRY, SYGVKD. For the CDR3, the DNA is TGTGCCATCAGTGATGGAGGGAGCGGCTACGAGCAGTACTTC. Translation: CAISDGGSGYEQYF.

The chain joins TRBV10-3 to TRBJ2-3; D remains ambiguous. V lost 10 bases, J lost 2 bases, and 16 bases lay in between. Germline V gene data show CDR1 as ENHRY and CDR2 as SYGVKD. The CDR3 is made up of 14 amino acids. As DNA, the CDR3 is TGTGCCAGCCGCGCAGATCAATCCACAGATACGCAGTATTTT. Its protein product is CASRADQSTDTQYF.

CDR3 nucleotide sequence: TGTGCCAGCAGTGGGGGGGACAGGGGGCGAGATACGCAGTATTTT. Its translation: CASSGGDRGRDTQYF. The rearrangement links TRBV6-1 to TRBJ2-3, with 12 bases fitting TRBD1. Germline V gene data show CDR1 as MNHNS and CDR2 as SASEGT. J was trimmed by 5 bases and V by 4 bases; bases with no gene match: 4. This CDR3 has 15 amino acids.

This clone was counted once. The CDR3 region has the DNA TGTGCCAGCAGCTTAGGTTATGGGAACACCATATATTTT. Encoded protein: CASSLGYGNTIYF. The chain joins TRBV7-6 to TRBJ1-3; no reliable D call. V lost 1 base and J lost 7, with 8 bases in between. The CDR3 has 13 residues. The V gene's germline CDR1 is SGHVS and CDR2 FNYEAQ.

This chain uses TRBV12-5 with TRBJ1-1; D possibly corresponds to TRBD1 (6 bases). V dropped 7 bases and J dropped 4 bases, with 19 bases sitting between them. This CDR3 has 15 residues. In germline, CDR1 is LGHNT, CDR2 FRNRAP. Here the CDR3 DNA reads TGTGCTAGTGCCCAAGTACGGGGGGGCGTCACTGAAGCTTTCTTT. It encodes CASAQVRGGVTEAFF.

This clone occurred once. Different DNA sequences within this sample yield the same CDR3. The rearrangement joins TRBV25-1 to TRBJ2-2; 9 nucleotides align to TRBD2. CDR3 length equals 14 residues. Germline loops: CDR1 MGHDK, CDR2 SYGVNS. The trim removed 4 bases at V and 5 bases at J, leaving 2 bases unmatched. The DNA of the CDR3 is TGTGCCAGCAGTGCAGCGGGGGGTACCGGGGAGCTGTTTTTT. This codes for CASSAAGGTGELFF. Supplemented by reference TRBV25-1 and TRBJ2-2, the full variable domain reads EADIYQTPRYLVIGTGKKITLECSQTMGHDKMYWYQQDPGMELHLIHYSYGVNSTEKGDLSSESTVSRIRTEHFPLTLESARPSHTSQYLCASSAAGGTGELFFGEGSRLTVL.

The chain couples TRBV6-6 to TRBJ1-3, with unresolved D. The CDR3 is 15 amino acids. Trimming removed 8 bases from V and 4 bases from J, with 18 bases in between. CDR1 and CDR2 (germline): MNHNY, SVGAGI (reference sequence). The CDR3 bases are TGTGCCAGCGATGATGAGGGCAGAAGAGGAAACACCATATATTTT. This sequence encodes CASDDEGRRGNTIYF.

In its sample, this clone was seen a few times. The J gene is TRBJ1-6, the V gene TRBV14, with D unclear. Germline V CDR1 and CDR2: SGHDN, FVKESK. Trimming removed 7 bases from V and 6 bases from J, with 13 bases in between. This CDR3 region has 14 residues. The CDR3 region has the DNA TGTGCCAGCAACCGGAACGCGGCTAATTCACCCCTCCACTTT. Translated: CASNRNAANSPLHF.

The CDR3 region is CASSLVAVLAGNTIYF. The DNA for the CDR3 is TGTGCCAGCAGCTTAGTAGCAGTTTTGGCTGGAAACACCATATATTTT. The chain combines TRBV7-2 with TRBJ1-3; D remains ambiguous. The CDR3 has 16 residues. V lost 1 base and J lost 2, with 12 bases in between. The germline V gene has CDR1 SGHTA and CDR2 FQGNSA.

Only one count was recorded for this clone. The chain is built from TRBV11-2 and TRBJ1-5; D is possibly TRBD1 (5 bases). The germline V gene encodes CDR1 SGHAT and CDR2 FQNNGV. The CDR3 is made up of 15 amino acids. The V and J ends lost 3 bases and 0 bases respectively, with 9 bases between them. The CDR3 is CASSLSGSSNQPQHF. DNA for the CDR3: TGTGCCAGCAGCTTGTCAGGGTCTAGCAATCAGCCCCAGCATTTT.